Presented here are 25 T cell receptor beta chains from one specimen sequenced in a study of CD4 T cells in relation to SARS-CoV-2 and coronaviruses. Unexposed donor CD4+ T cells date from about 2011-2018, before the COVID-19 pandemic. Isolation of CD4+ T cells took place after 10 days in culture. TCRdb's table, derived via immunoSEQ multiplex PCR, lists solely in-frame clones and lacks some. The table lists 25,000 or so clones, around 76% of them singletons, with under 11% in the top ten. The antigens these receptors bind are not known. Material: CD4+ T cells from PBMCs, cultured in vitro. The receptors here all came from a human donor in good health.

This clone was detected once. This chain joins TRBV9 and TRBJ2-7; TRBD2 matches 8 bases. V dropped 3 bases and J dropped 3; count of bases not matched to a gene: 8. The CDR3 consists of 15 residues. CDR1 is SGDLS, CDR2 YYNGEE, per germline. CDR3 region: CASSAGLAEIYEQYF. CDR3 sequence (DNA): TGTGCCAGCAGCGCCGGACTAGCAGAAATCTACGAGCAGTACTTC.

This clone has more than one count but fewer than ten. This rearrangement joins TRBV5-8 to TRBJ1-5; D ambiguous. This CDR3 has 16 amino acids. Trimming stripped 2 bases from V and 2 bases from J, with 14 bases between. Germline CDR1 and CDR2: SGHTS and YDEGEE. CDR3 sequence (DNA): TGTGCCAGCAGCTTTGGGCGACTTGGGGGCAATCAGCCCCAGCATTTT. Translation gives CASSFGRLGGNQPQHF.

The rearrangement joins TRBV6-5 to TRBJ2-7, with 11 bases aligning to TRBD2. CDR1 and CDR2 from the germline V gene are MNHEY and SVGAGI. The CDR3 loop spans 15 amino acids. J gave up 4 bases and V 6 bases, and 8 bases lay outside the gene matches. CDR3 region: CASSRELAGAYEQYF. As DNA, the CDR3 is TGTGCCAGCAGCCGGGAACTAGCGGGAGCATACGAGCAGTACTTC.

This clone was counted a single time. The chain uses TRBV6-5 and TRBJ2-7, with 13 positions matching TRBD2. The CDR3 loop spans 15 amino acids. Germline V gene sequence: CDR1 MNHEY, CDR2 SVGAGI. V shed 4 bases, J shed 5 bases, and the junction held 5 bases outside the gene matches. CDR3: CASSSGTSGTHEQYF. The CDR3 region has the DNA TGTGCCAGCAGTTCCGGGACTAGCGGGACCCACGAGCAGTACTTC.

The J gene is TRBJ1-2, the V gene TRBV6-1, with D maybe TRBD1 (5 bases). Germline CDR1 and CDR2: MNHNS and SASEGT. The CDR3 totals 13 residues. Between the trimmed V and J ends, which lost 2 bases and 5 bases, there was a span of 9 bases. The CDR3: CASSEYDSYGYTF. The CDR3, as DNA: TGTGCCAGCAGTGAATACGACAGTTATGGCTACACCTTC.

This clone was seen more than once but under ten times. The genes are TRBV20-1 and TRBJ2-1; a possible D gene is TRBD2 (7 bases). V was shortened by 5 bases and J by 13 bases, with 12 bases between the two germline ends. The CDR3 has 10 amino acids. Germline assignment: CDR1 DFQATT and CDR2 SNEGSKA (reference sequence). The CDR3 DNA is TGCAGTGCTGGGGGGGCAGCACAGTTCTTC. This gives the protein CSAGGAAQFF.

Written as DNA, the CDR3 is TGTGCCAGCAGTATGCTAAGGACCCTTAACACCGGGGAGCTGTTTTTT. Translation gives CASSMLRTLNTGELFF. The V call is TRBV5-6, the J call TRBJ2-2; D remains ambiguous. There are 16 residues in the CDR3. Trimming cost V 5 bases and J 2 bases, with 16 bases left between them. The V gene's germline CDR1 is SGHDT and CDR2 YYEEEE.

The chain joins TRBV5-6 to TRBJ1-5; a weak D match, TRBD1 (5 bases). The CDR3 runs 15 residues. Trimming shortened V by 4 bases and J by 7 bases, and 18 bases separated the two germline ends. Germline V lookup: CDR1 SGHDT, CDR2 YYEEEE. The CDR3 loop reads CASSQGLRDGQPQHF. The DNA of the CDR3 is TGTGCCAGCAGCCAGGGACTTCGAGACGGGCAGCCCCAGCATTTT.

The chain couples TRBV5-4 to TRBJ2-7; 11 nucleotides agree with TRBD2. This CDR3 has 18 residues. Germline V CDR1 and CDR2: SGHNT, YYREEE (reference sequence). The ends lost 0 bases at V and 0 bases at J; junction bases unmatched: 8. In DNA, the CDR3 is TGTGCCAGCAGCTTGGCCCGAGGACTAGCGGGTACCTCCTACGAGCAGTACTTC. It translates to CASSLARGLAGTSYEQYF.

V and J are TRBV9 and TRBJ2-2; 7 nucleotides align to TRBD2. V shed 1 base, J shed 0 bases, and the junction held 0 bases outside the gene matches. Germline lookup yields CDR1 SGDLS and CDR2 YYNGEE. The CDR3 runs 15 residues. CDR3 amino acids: CASSVSGTNTGELFF. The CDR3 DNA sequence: TGTGCCAGCAGCGTAAGCGGGACGAACACCGGGGAGCTGTTTTTT. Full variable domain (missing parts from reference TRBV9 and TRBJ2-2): DSGVTQTPKHLITATGQRVTLRCSPRSGDLSVYWYQQSLDQGLQFLIQYYNGEERAKGNILERFSAQQFPDLHSELNLSSLELGDSALYFCASSVSGTNTGELFFGEGSRLTVL.

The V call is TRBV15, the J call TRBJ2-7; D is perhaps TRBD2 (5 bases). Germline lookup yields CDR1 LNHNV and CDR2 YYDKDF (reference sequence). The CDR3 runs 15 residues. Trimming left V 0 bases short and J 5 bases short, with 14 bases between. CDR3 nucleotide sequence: TGTGCCACCAGCAGAGATGGCGGGTGGGTCGACGAGCAGTACTTC. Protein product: CATSRDGGWVDEQYF.

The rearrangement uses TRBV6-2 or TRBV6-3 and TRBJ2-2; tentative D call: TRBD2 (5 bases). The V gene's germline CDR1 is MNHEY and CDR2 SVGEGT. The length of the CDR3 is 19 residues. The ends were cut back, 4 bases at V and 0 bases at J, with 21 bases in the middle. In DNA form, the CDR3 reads TGTGCCAGCAGTTTTCGAACGTTCGGGGATACCACGAACACCGGGGAGCTGTTTTTT. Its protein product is CASSFRTFGDTTNTGELFF.

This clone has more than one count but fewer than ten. The CDR3 loop is CASSYSVSTDTQYF. The CDR3 DNA sequence: TGTGCCAGCAGTTACTCGGTTAGCACAGATACGCAGTATTTT. J is TRBJ2-3 and V is TRBV6-6; no clear D gene. The CDR3 has 14 residues. Germline V gene data show CDR1 as MNHNY and CDR2 as SVGAGI (reference sequence). With 0 bases removed from V and 0 bases from J, the gap between germline ends came to 4 bases.

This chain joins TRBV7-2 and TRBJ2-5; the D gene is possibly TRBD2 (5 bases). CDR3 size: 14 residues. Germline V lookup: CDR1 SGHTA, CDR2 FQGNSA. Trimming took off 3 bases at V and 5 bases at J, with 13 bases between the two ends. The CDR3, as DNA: TGTGCCAGCAGCTTCCGAGGGAGTGGGGAGACCCAGTACTTC. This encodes CASSFRGSGETQYF.

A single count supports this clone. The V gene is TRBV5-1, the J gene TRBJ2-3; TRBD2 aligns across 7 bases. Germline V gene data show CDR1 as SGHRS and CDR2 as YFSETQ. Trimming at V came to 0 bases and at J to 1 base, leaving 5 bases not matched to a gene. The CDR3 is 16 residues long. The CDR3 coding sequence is TGCGCCAGCAGCTTGGAAGGGAGGGGAGGCACAGATACGCAGTATTTT. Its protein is CASSLEGRGGTDTQYF. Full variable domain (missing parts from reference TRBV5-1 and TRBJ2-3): KAGVTQTPRYLIKTRGQQVTLSCSPISGHRSVSWYQQTPGQGLQFLFEYFSETQRNKGNFPGRFSGRQFSNSRSEMNVSTLELGDSALYLCASSLEGRGGTDTQYFGPGTRLTVL.

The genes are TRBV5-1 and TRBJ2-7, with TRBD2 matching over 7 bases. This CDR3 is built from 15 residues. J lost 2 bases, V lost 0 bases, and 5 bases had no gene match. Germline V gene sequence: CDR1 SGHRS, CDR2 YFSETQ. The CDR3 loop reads CASSLGGGGAYEQYF. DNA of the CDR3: TGCGCCAGCAGCTTGGGGGGCGGGGGAGCCTACGAGCAGTACTTC.

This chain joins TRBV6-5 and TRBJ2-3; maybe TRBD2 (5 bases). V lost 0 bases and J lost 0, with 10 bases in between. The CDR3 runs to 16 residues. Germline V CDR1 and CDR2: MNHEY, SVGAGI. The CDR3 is CASSYSLRTSTDTQYF. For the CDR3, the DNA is TGTGCCAGCAGTTACTCTTTGCGGACTAGCACAGATACGCAGTATTTT.

This CDR3 reads CASSMRLSDGYTF. The CDR3 nucleotides read TGTGCCAGTAGTATGAGGTTAAGCGATGGCTACACCTTC. V gene TRBV19 combines with J gene TRBJ1-2; D remains ambiguous. Trimming took off 3 bases at V and 6 bases at J, with 11 bases between the two ends. The CDR3 loop spans 13 amino acids. Germline-derived CDR1 and CDR2 are LNHDA and SQIVND (reference sequence).

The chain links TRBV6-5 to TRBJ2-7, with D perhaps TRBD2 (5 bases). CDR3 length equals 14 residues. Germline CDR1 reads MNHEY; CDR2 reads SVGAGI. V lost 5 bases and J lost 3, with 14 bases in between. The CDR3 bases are TGTGCCAGCAGTCCACTAGGGATAAACTACGAGCAGTACTTC. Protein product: CASSPLGINYEQYF.

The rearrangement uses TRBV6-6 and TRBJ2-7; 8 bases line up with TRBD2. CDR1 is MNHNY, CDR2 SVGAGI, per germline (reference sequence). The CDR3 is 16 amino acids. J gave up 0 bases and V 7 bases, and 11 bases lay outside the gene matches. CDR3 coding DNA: TGTGCCAGCACCCAGCTAGCGGGTGAAACCTCCTACGAGCAGTACTTC. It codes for CASTQLAGETSYEQYF.

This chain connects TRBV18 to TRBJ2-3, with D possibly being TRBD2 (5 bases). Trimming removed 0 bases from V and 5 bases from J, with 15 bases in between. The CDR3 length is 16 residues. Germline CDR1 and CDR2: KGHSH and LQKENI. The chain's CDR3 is CASSPPQTQRGDTQYF. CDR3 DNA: TGTGCCAGCTCACCACCGCAGACCCAACGGGGAGATACGCAGTATTTT. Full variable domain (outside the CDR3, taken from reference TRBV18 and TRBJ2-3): NAGVMQNPRHLVRRRGQEARLRCSPMKGHSHVYWYRQLPEEGLKFMVYLQKENIIDESGMPKERFSAEFPKEGPSILRIQQVVRGDSAAYFCASSPPQTQRGDTQYFGPGTRLTVL.

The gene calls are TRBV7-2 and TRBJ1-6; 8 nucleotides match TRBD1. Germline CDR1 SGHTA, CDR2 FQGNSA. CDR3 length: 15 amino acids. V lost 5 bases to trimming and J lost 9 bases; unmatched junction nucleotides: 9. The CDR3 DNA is TGTGCCAGCAGCCCACCCGGGACAGGCCCTTCACCCCTCCACTTT. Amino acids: CASSPPGTGPSPLHF.

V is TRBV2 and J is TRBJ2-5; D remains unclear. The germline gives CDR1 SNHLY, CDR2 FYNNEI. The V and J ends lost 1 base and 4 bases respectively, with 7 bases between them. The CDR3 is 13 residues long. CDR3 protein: CASSEGNGETQYF. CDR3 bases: TGTGCCAGCAGTGAAGGAAACGGAGAGACCCAGTACTTC.

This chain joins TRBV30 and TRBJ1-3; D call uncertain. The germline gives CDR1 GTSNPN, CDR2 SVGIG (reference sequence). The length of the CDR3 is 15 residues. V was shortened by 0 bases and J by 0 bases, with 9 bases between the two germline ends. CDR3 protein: CAWSVGQVSGNTIYF. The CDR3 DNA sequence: TGTGCCTGGAGTGTGGGTCAGGTCTCTGGAAACACCATATATTTT.

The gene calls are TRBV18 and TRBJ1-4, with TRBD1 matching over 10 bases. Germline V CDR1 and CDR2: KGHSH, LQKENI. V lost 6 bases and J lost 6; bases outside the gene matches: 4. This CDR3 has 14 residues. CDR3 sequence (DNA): TGTGCCAGCTCGGGACAGGGGACGGATGAAAAACTGTTTTTT. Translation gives CASSGQGTDEKLFF. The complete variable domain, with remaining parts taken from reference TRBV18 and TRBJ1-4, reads NAGVMQNPRHLVRRRGQEARLRCSPMKGHSHVYWYRQLPEEGLKFMVYLQKENIIDESGMPKERFSAEFPKEGPSILRIQQVVRGDSAAYFCASSGQGTDEKLFFGSGTQLSVL.